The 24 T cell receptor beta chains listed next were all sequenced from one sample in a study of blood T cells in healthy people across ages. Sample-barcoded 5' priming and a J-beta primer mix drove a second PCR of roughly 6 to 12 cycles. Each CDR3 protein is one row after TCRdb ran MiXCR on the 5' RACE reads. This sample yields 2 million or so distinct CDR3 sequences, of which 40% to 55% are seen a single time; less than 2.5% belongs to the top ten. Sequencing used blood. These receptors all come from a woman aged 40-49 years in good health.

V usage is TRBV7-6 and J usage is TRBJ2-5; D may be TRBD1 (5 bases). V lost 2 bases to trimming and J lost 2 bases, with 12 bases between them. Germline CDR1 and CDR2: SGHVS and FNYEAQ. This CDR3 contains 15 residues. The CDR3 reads CASSLQGWGQETQYF. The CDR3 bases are TGTGCCAGCAGCTTACAGGGTTGGGGTCAAGAGACCCAGTACTTC.

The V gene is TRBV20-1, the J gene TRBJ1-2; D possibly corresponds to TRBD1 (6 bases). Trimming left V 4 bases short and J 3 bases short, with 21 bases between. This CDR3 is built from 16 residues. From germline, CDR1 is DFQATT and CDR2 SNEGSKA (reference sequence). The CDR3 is CSATKRGAREDYGYTF. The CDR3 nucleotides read TGCAGTGCTACCAAAAGGGGGGCACGAGAGGACTATGGCTACACCTTC.

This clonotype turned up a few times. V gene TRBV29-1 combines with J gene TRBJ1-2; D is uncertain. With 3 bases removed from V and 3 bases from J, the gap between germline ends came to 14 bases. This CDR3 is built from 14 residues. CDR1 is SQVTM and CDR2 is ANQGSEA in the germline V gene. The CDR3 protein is CSVDDGSKYYGYTF. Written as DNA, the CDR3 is TGCAGCGTTGATGACGGGTCGAAATACTATGGCTACACCTTC.

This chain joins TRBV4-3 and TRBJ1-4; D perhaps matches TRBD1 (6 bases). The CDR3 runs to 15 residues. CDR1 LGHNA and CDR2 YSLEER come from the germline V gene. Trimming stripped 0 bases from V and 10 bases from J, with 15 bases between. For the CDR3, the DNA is TGCGCCAGCAGCCAAGACCAGGGGATTCCAGGAAAACTGTTTTTT. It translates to CASSQDQGIPGKLFF.

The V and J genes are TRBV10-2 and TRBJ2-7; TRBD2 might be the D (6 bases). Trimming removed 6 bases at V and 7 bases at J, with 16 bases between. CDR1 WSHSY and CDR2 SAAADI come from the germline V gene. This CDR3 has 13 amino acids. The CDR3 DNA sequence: TGCGCCAGCAGGCTCGACAGTGGGGGGGAGCAGTACTTC. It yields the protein CASRLDSGGEQYF.

As DNA, the CDR3 is TGCGCCAGCAGCCAAGAGGTAGGCGGTGGGCAGTTCTTC. Its translation is CASSQEVGGGQFF. The genes are TRBV4-3 and TRBJ2-1; D remains unclear. The CDR3 totals 13 residues. Germline CDR1 LGHNA, CDR2 YSLEER. V was shortened by 0 bases and J by 12 bases, with 12 bases between the two germline ends.

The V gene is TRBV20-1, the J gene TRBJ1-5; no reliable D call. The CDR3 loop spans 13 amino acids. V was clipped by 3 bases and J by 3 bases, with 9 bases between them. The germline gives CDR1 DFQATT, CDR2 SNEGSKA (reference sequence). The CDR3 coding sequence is TGCAGTGCTAGCCGGGGAGACAATCAGCCCCAGCATTTT. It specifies CSASRGDNQPQHF.

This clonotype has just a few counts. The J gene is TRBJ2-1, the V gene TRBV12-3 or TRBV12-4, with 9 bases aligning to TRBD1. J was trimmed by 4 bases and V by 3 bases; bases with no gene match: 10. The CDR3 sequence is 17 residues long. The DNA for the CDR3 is TGTGCCAGCAGTTTGGGAGAGGGGACAGGGATGTACAATGAGCAGTTCTTC. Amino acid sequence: CASSLGEGTGMYNEQFF.

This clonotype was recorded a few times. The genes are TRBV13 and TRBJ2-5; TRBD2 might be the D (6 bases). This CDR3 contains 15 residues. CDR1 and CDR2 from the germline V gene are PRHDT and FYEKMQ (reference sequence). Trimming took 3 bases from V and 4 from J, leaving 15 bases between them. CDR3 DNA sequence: TGTGCCAGCAGCTTGCGGGGTAGCGGTCGAGAGACCCAGTACTTC. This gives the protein CASSLRGSGRETQYF.

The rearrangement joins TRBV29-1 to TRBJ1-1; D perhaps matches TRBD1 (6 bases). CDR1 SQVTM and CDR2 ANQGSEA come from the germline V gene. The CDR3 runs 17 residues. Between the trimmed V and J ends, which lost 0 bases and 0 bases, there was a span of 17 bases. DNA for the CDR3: TGCAGCGTTGAAGACAAGGAGATGGGGGGCTTGAACACTGAAGCTTTCTTT. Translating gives CSVEDKEMGGLNTEAFF. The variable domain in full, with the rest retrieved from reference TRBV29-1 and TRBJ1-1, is SAVISQKPSRDICQRGTSLTIQCQVDSQVTMMFWYRQQPGQSLTLIATANQGSEATYESGFVIDKFPISRPNLTFSTLTVSNMSPEDSSIYLCSVEDKEMGGLNTEAFFGQGTRLTVV.

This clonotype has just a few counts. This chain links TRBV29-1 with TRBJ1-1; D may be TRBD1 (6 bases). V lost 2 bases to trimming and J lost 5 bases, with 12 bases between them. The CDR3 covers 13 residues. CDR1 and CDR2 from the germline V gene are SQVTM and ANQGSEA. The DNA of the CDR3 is TGCAGCGTTGAACTGGGGGGGGCAACTGAAGCTTTCTTT. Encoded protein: CSVELGGATEAFF.

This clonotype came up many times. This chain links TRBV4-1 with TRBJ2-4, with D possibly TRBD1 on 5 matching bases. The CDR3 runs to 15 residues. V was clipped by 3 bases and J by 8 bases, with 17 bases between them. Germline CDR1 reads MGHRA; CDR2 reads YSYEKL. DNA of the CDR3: TGCGCCAGCAGCCAGGACCCGACAGCCGTCGACATTCAGTACTTC. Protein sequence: CASSQDPTAVDIQYF.

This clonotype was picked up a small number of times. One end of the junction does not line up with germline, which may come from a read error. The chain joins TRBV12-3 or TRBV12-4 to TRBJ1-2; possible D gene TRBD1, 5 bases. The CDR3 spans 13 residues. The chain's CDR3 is CASREGSNYGYTF. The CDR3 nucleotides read TGCGCCAGCAGGGAGGGAAGTAACTATGGCTACACCTTC.

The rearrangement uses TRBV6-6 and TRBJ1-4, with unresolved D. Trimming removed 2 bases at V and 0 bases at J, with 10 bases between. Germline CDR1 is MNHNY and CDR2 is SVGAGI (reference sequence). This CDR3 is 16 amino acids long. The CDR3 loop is CASSYQQAPTNEKLFF. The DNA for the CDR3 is TGTGCCAGCAGTTACCAGCAGGCACCAACTAATGAAAAACTGTTTTTT.

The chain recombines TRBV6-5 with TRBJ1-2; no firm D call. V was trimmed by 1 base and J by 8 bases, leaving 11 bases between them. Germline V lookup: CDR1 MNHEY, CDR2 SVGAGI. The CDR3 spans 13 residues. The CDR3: CASSYLVGEGYTF. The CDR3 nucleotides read TGTGCCAGCAGTTACTTAGTTGGGGAGGGCTACACCTTC.

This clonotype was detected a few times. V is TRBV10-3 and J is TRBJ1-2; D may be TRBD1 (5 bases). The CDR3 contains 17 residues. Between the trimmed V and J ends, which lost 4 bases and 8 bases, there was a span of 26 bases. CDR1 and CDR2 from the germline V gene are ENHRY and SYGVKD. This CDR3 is CAISGRVVDTRARGYTF. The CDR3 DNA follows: TGTGCCATCAGTGGGAGGGTGGTGGACACCCGGGCTAGAGGCTACACCTTC.

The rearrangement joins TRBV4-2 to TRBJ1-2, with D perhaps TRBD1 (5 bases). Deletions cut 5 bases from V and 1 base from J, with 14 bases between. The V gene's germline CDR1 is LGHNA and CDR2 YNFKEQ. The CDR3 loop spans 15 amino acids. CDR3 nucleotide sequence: TGTGCCAGCAGCAGACCCGGGGCTGATAACTATGGCTACACCTTC. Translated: CASSRPGADNYGYTF.

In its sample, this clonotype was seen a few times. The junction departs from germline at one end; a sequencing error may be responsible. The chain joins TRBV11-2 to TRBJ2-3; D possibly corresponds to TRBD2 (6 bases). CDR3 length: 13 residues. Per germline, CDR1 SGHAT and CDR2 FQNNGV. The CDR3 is CAGSAGSTDTQYF. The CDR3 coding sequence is TGTGCCGGCAGCGCGGGGAGCACAGATACGCAGTATTTT.

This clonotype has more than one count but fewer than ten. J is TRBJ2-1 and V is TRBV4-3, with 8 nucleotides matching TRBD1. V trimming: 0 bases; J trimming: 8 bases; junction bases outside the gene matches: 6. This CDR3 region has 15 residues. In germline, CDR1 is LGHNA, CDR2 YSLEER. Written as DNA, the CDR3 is TGCGCCAGCAGCCAAGATTGGCAGGGACAGGATGAGCAGTTCTTC. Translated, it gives CASSQDWQGQDEQFF.

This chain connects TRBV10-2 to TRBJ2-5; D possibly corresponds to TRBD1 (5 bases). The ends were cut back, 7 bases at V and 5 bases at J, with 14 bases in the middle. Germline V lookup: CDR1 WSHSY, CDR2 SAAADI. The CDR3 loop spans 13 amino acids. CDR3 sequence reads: CASIGRPGETQYF. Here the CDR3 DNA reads TGCGCCAGCATAGGGCGGCCAGGGGAGACCCAGTACTTC.

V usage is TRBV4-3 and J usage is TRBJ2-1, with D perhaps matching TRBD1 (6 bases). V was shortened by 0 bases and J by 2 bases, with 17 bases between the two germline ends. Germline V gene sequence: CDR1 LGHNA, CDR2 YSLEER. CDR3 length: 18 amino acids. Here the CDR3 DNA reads TGCGCCAGCAGCCAAGAACCCGCGACGGGACACCCCTACAATGAGCAGTTCTTC. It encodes CASSQEPATGHPYNEQFF.

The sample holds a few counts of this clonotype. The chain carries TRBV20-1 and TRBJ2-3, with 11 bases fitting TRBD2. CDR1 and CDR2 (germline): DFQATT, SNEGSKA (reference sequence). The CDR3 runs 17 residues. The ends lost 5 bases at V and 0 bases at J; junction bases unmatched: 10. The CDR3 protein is CSAGDPGLAVSTDTQYF. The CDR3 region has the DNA TGCAGTGCTGGGGACCCGGGACTAGCGGTCAGCACAGATACGCAGTATTTT.

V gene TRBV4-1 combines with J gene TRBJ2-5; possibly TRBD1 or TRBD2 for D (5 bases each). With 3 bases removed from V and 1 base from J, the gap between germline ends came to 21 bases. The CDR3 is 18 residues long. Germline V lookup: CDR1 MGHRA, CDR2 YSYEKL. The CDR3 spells CASSQAGTDVIFQETQYF. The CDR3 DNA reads TGCGCCAGCAGCCAGGCCGGGACCGACGTGATTTTCCAAGAGACCCAGTACTTC.

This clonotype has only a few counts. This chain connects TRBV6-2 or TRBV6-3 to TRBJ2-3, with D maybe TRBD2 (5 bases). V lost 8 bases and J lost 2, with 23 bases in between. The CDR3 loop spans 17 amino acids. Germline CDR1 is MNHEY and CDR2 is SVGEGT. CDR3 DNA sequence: TGTGCCAGCCTCTCCGGTGGGAGCCGGCGGTTCACAGATACGCAGTATTTT. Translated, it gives CASLSGGSRRFTDTQYF.